The clone carrying this T cell receptor (beta chain) was observed a handful of times. This sample is part of a study of blood T cell repertoires in COVID-19. The overall study: The study drew acute and convalescent COVID-19 samples from the United States, Italy and Spain. Nucleic acid was either cDNA or gDNA, and it came from T cells, B-cell-depleted T cells, or PBMCs.

Assay: immunoSEQ multiplex PCR; the TCRdb copy retains only in-frame clones and omits some. The sample records about 79,000 clones, 70% to 90% being singletons. From germline, CDR1 is LGHNT and CDR2 FRNRAP. This CDR3 region has 18 residues. V was clipped by 1 base and J by 8 bases; unmatched bases: 14. The material sequenced was peripheral blood. The sequence derives from a man aged 50-59 years with active COVID-19. This chain uses TRBV12-5 with TRBJ2-1, with 10 bases identical to TRBD1. The CDR3 DNA reads TGTGCTAGTGGTTTGGGTCATTCCGGGACAGGGGCCCCCCATGAGCAGTTCTTC. Its protein product is CASGLGHSGTGAPHEQFF.